These 14 T cell receptor beta chains originate from one sample sequenced in a study of identical twins. From the 5' RACE reads, TCRdb called clonotypes with MiXCR, one entry per CDR3 protein. Counted here are 1.5 million to 2 million distinct CDR3 sequences, roughly 35% occurring once; the ten biggest clones make up more than 0.25%. The sequencing sample was made of cord blood. The receptors were sampled from a newborn girl in good health.

The V gene is TRBV30, the J gene TRBJ1-2; D is possibly TRBD1 (5 bases). V lost 3 bases and J lost 0, with 5 bases in between. Germline assignment: CDR1 GTSNPN and CDR2 SVGIG (reference sequence). The CDR3 runs to 12 residues. The DNA for the CDR3 is TGTGCCTGGAGGGACACTAACTATGGCTACACCTTC. The encoded protein is CAWRDTNYGYTF.

This clonotype was seen only a few times. The chain recombines TRBV15 with TRBJ1-1; TRBD1 might be the D (5 bases). This CDR3 is built from 15 residues. V was cut by 4 bases and J by 0 bases, with 12 bases left in between. Per germline, CDR1 LNHNV and CDR2 YYDKDF (reference sequence). This chain's CDR3 is CATSTRGALNTEAFF. In nucleotides, the CDR3 is TGTGCCACCAGCACGAGGGGCGCATTGAACACTGAAGCTTTCTTT.

The chain carries TRBV30 and TRBJ2-5, with D unresolved. The CDR3 runs 13 residues. Germline V gene sequence: CDR1 GTSNPN, CDR2 SVGIG (reference sequence). V was pared by 2 bases and J by 1 base, with 8 bases between. CDR3 bases: TGTGCCTGGAGTCGGCTCCTCCAAGAGACCCAGTACTTC. This gives the protein CAWSRLLQETQYF.

The CDR3 nucleotides are TGTGCCAGCAGCCAAGTGCGAGGTGCCCTCGATGGCTACACCTTC. Protein: CASSQVRGALDGYTF. The rearrangement links TRBV14 to TRBJ1-2; D unresolved. Trimming removed 1 base at V and 6 bases at J, with 15 bases between. The germline V gene encodes CDR1 SGHDN and CDR2 FVKESK. The CDR3 has 15 amino acids.

There are many counts of this clonotype. This chain joins TRBV4-2 and TRBJ1-2, with D unclear. This CDR3 has 16 amino acids. V was pared by 3 bases and J by 0 bases, with 14 bases between. Looked up from germline, CDR1 is LGHNA and CDR2 is YNFKEQ. The CDR3 nucleotides are TGTGCCAGCAGCCAGCCGAGTGTGGCTACTAACTATGGCTACACCTTC. Protein sequence: CASSQPSVATNYGYTF.

This clonotype was found a few times. V usage is TRBV27 and J usage is TRBJ2-3, with 7 bases that match TRBD2. This CDR3 region has 17 residues. CDR1 and CDR2 from the germline V gene are MNHEY and SMNVEV (reference sequence). V gave up 2 bases and J gave up 7 bases; unmatched junction bases: 15. The CDR3 reads CASSLGPGLAEVHTQYF. In DNA form, the CDR3 reads TGTGCCAGCAGTTTAGGGCCCGGGCTAGCGGAGGTCCATACGCAGTATTTT.

J is TRBJ1-1 and V is TRBV2; D is uncertain. CDR1 is SNHLY and CDR2 is FYNNEI in the germline V gene. The CDR3 is 13 amino acids. With 4 bases removed from V and 7 bases from J, the gap between germline ends came to 13 bases. Here the CDR3 DNA reads TGTGCCAGCAGTGGAAGAAGGTTACGTGAAGCTTTCTTT. Protein sequence: CASSGRRLREAFF.

The chain employs TRBV3-1 and TRBJ1-4, with D possibly being TRBD1 (5 bases). CDR3 size: 13 residues. Trimming removed 4 bases at V and 7 bases at J, with 10 bases between. Germline V gene data show CDR1 as LGHDT and CDR2 as YNNKEL (reference sequence). The CDR3 spells CASSLKGTEKLFF. CDR3 sequence (DNA): TGTGCCAGCAGCCTGAAGGGGACTGAAAAACTGTTTTTT.

This clonotype was detected only a few times. The V call is TRBV29-1, the J call TRBJ2-7, with 9 positions matching TRBD1. The germline CDR1 and CDR2 sequences are SQVTM and ANQGSEA. CDR3 length: 13 amino acids. Trimming at V came to 7 bases and at J to 6 bases, leaving 10 bases not matched to a gene. The CDR3 loop reads CSATGTGSSEQYF. As DNA, the CDR3 is TGCAGCGCCACCGGGACAGGGTCTTCCGAGCAGTACTTC.

The genes are TRBV7-2 and TRBJ2-5; 9 bases are shared with TRBD1. The CDR3 length is 14 residues. The J segment lost 4 bases and the V segment lost 5 bases, leaving 5 bases of the junction unmatched. Germline CDR1 and CDR2: SGHTA and FQGNSA. The CDR3 sequence: CASSLGTGLETQYF. Written as DNA, the CDR3 is TGTGCCAGCAGCCTCGGGACAGGGCTAGAGACCCAGTACTTC.

This chain uses TRBV20-1 with TRBJ2-7, with TRBD1 as a possible D gene (5 bases). This CDR3 has 12 amino acids. Trimming removed 0 bases at V and 3 bases at J, with 6 bases between. Germline lookup yields CDR1 DFQATT and CDR2 SNEGSKA (reference sequence). The CDR3 DNA reads as TGCAGTGCTAGAGACGACAGCTACGAGCAGTACTTC. It specifies CSARDDSYEQYF.

V is TRBV4-1 and J is TRBJ1-4; 9 nucleotides agree with TRBD1. The V gene's germline CDR1 is MGHRA and CDR2 YSYEKL. The trim removed 3 bases at V and 8 bases at J, leaving 10 bases unmatched. The CDR3 sequence is 16 residues long. The CDR3 sequence is CASSQETGTGWEKLFF. The DNA for the CDR3 is TGCGCCAGCAGCCAGGAAACCGGGACAGGGTGGGAAAAACTGTTTTTT.

This chain connects TRBV14 to TRBJ1-1, with 8 positions matching TRBD1. The length of the CDR3 is 15 residues. CDR1 SGHDN and CDR2 FVKESK come from the germline V gene. With 0 bases clipped from V and 4 bases from J, the junction kept 4 bases outside the gene matches. The CDR3 spells CASSQDRGQGTEAFF. The CDR3 coding sequence is TGTGCCAGCAGCCAAGACAGGGGGCAAGGCACTGAAGCTTTCTTT. Combining the CDR3 with reference TRBV14 and TRBJ1-1 gives the whole variable domain EAGVTQFPSHSVIEKGQTVTLRCDPISGHDNLYWYRRVMGKEIKFLLHFVKESKQDESGMPNNRFLAERTGGTYSTLKVQPAELEDSGVYFCASSQDRGQGTEAFFGQGTRLTVV.

The sample holds a few counts of this clonotype. The rearrangement links TRBV14 to TRBJ2-7; D could derive from TRBD1 or TRBD2 (6 bases each). Germline V CDR1 and CDR2: SGHDN, FVKESK. Deletions cut 1 base from V and 3 bases from J, with 13 bases between. The CDR3 loop spans 15 amino acids. The CDR3 DNA reads TGTGCCAGCAGCCAAGTCGGCAGGGGAGGCTACGAGCAGTACTTC. Residues: CASSQVGRGGYEQYF. Combining the CDR3 with reference TRBV14 and TRBJ2-7 gives the whole variable domain EAGVTQFPSHSVIEKGQTVTLRCDPISGHDNLYWYRRVMGKEIKFLLHFVKESKQDESGMPNNRFLAERTGGTYSTLKVQPAELEDSGVYFCASSQVGRGGYEQYFGPGTRLTVT.